This is a list of T cell receptor beta chains from one sample in a study of OX40 agonist ivuxolimab in advanced cancers. TCRdb's copy holds only in-frame clones and misses some; the assay was immunoSEQ multiplex PCR. The table has some 150,000 clones, just over 90% seen once. The sequencing here drew on CD4+ or CD8+ T cells sorted from blood, taken in a trial of the OX40 agonist ivuxolimab. Source of these receptors: an adult with an advanced solid tumor such as melanoma, head and neck, liver or kidney cancer. The CDR3 runs from the conserved cysteine through the conserved F or W. A D gene is named only where the DNA matches it firmly. The size of a clone is reported for some rows only, either as once, few or many, or as a class for expanded clones.

NA	TRBV12-5	NA	TRBJ1-4	CASGLVMGAANEKLFF	TGTGCTAGTGGTTTGGTAATGGGTGCGGCTAATGAAAAACTGTTTTTT
NA	TRBV5-6	NA	TRBJ2-3	CASSLRGPPFTDTQYF	TGTGCCAGCAGCTTGCGGGGACCGCCCTTCACAGATACGCAGTATTTT
NA	TRBV14	NA	TRBJ1-2	CASSKNSGNYGYTF	TGTGCCAGCAGCAAAAACTCAGGGAACTATGGCTACACCTTC
once	TRBV27	TRBD1	TRBJ2-7	CASSLSGTGRYEQYF	TGTGCCAGCAGTCTCTCCGGGACAGGGAGATACGAGCAGTACTTC
NA	TRBV5-6	NA	TRBJ2-7	CASSLVGGSLDEQYF	TGTGCCAGCAGCTTGGTGGGGGGTAGCTTAGACGAGCAGTACTTC
NA	TRBV29-1	TRBD2	TRBJ2-5	CSVATTPTSAKQYF	TGCAGCGTTGCTACGACACCGACTAGCGCTAAACAGTACTTC
once	TRBV5-8	TRBD1	TRBJ2-7	CASSTEQGAGQYF	TGTGCCAGCAGCACTGAACAGGGGGCGGGTCAGTACTTC
NA	TRBV4-3	TRBD1	TRBJ1-2	CASRHDRGEYGYTF	TGCGCCAGCAGACATGACAGGGGCGAATATGGCTACACCTTC
NA	TRBV29-1	NA	TRBJ1-1	CSVEDLIQGTEAFF	TGCAGCGTTGAAGATCTAATTCAAGGGACTGAAGCTTTCTTT
NA	TRBV28	TRBD1	TRBJ2-1	CASSFQGAPYNEQFF	TGTGCCAGCAGTTTCCAGGGGGCCCCCTACAATGAGCAGTTCTTC
NA	TRBV7-9	TRBD1	TRBJ1-4	CASSPGQTLTNEKLFF	TGTGCCAGCAGTCCGGGACAGACACTAACTAATGAAAAACTGTTTTTT
NA	TRBV5-1	NA	TRBJ1-1	CASSLNPGANTEAFF	TGCGCCAGCAGCTTGAACCCGGGGGCGAACACTGAAGCTTTCTTT
NA	TRBV11-2	NA	TRBJ2-1	CASSPPPNEQFF	TGTGCCAGCAGCCCTCCCCCCAATGAGCAGTTCTTC
NA	TRBV10-1	NA	TRBJ1-3	CAGGPGQPGPGNTIYF	TGCGCCGGGGGTCCGGGACAACCTGGGCCTGGAAACACCATATATTTT
NA	TRBV25-1	TRBD1	TRBJ1-2	CASSEVHLGQGDYGYTF	TGTGCCAGCAGTGAAGTTCACTTGGGACAGGGAGACTATGGCTACACCTTC
NA	TRBV6-5	NA	TRBJ2-6	CASSSTGTGANVLTF	TGTGCCAGCAGTTCCACAGGGACTGGGGCCAACGTCCTGACTTTC
NA	TRBV7-7	NA	TRBJ1-1	CASSMGVHTEAFF	TGTGCTAGCAGTATGGGGGTGCACACTGAAGCTTTCTTT
few	TRBV2	NA	TRBJ2-3	CASSTGLGFVDTQYF	TGTGCCAGCAGTACAGGGTTGGGCTTTGTTGACACGCAGTATTTT
NA	TRBV27	TRBD1	TRBJ1-2	CASSLYPMDRGSYGYTF	TGTGCCAGCAGTCTCTACCCGATGGACAGGGGCAGCTATGGCTACACCTTC
NA	TRBV18	TRBD1	TRBJ2-7	CASSPNTGGAMGYEQYF	TGTGCCAGCTCACCGAACACAGGGGGCGCGATGGGGTACGAGCAGTACTTC
NA	TRBV2	NA	TRBJ1-2	CASKQGSNYGYTF	TGTGCCAGCAAGCAGGGGTCAAACTATGGCTACACCTTC
NA	TRBV28	NA	TRBJ1-1	CASSLIPRMNTEAFF	TGTGCCAGCAGTTTAATCCCCCGAATGAACACTGAAGCTTTCTTT
NA	TRBV14	NA	TRBJ2-5	CASSQSRDSLGGETQYF	TGTGCCAGCAGCCAAAGCCGGGACTCCTTGGGGGGAGAGACCCAGTACTTC
NA	TRBV7-9	NA	TRBJ1-2	CASSLGVNYGYTF	TGTGCCAGCAGCTTAGGAGTTAACTATGGCTACACCTTC
NA	TRBV27	NA	TRBJ2-3	CASAIAEYTDTQYF	TGTGCCAGCGCTATAGCGGAATACACAGATACGCAGTATTTT
NA	TRBV7-2	TRBD2	TRBJ2-5	CASSFLSGKGRETQYF	TGTGCCAGCAGCTTTCTTAGCGGGAAGGGGAGGGAGACCCAGTACTTC
NA	TRBV10-3	TRBD2	TRBJ2-5	CAIRAGLAGVETQYF	TGTGCCATCAGGGCCGGGCTAGCGGGAGTGGAGACCCAGTACTTC
once	TRBV7-8	NA	TRBJ1-3	CASSQPGGSRNTIYF	TGTGCCAGCAGCCAACCCGGAGGCAGTAGAAACACCATATATTTT
NA	TRBV7-9	NA	TRBJ2-7	CASSIDPGINYEQYF	TGTGCCAGCAGCATAGATCCGGGGATTAACTACGAGCAGTACTTC
NA	TRBV7-6	TRBD1	TRBJ2-2	CASSLGTDYTGELFF	TGTGCCAGCAGCCTGGGGACAGACTACACCGGGGAGCTGTTTTTT
NA	TRBV7-3	NA	TRBJ1-2	CASSLEGTDGYTF	TGTGCCAGCAGCTTAGAGGGCACGGATGGCTACACCTTC
NA	TRBV28	TRBD1	TRBJ1-5	CASSLPGQGPNQPQHF	TGTGCCAGCAGTTTACCGGGACAGGGCCCCAATCAGCCCCAGCATTTT
NA	TRBV28	TRBD2	TRBJ2-7	CASRPVSGGGRTYEQYF	TGTGCCAGCAGACCCGTCTCAGGCGGGGGGCGCACCTACGAGCAGTACTTC
NA	TRBV19	NA	TRBJ1-5	CASSGTASNQPQHF	TGTGCCAGTAGTGGGACGGCCTCCAATCAGCCCCAGCATTTT
once	TRBV6-5	NA	TRBJ2-7	CASSPGPAYEQYF	TGTGCCAGCAGCCCGGGACCGGCCTACGAGCAGTACTTC
NA	TRBV30	TRBD1	TRBJ2-3	CAWRMGGTGGADTQYF	TGTGCCTGGAGGATGGGGGGGACAGGGGGCGCAGATACGCAGTATTTT
NA	TRBV5-1	TRBD1	TRBJ1-4	CASGWGLGQINEKLFF	TGCGCCAGCGGCTGGGGACTGGGACAGATCAATGAAAAACTGTTTTTT
NA	TRBV4-1	NA	TRBJ2-1	CASSQDERVRPYNEQFF	TGCGCCAGCAGCCAAGACGAGAGGGTCCGGCCCTACAATGAGCAGTTCTTC
NA	TRBV5-1	NA	TRBJ2-5	CASRASQAQETQYF	TGCGCCAGCAGGGCCAGCCAAGCGCAAGAGACCCAGTACTTC
NA	TRBV10-2	NA	TRBJ1-5	CASSRDPDQPQHF	TGCGCCAGCAGCCGGGACCCGGATCAGCCCCAGCATTTT
NA	TRBV9	NA	TRBJ2-2	CASSVRYSTGELFF	TGTGCCAGCAGCGTCCGATACAGCACCGGGGAGCTGTTTTTT
NA	TRBV15	TRBD2	TRBJ2-3	CATSRPPLGTRGTDTQYF	TGTGCCACCAGCAGACCTCCTCTAGGGACTAGAGGCACAGATACGCAGTATTTT
NA	TRBV18	TRBD1	TRBJ1-5	CASSPQGEQPQHF	TGTGCCAGCTCACCTCAGGGGGAGCAGCCCCAGCATTTT
NA	TRBV6-1	NA	TRBJ1-1	CASRLGMNTEAFF	TGTGCCAGCAGACTTGGGATGAACACTGAAGCTTTCTTT
NA	TRBV6-5	NA	TRBJ1-2	CASSYSVTELYGYTF	TGTGCCAGCAGTTACTCGGTCACGGAGTTATATGGCTACACCTTC
NA	TRBV5-4	NA	TRBJ2-5	CASSTDRWETQYF	TGTGCCAGCAGCACGGACCGTTGGGAGACCCAGTACTTC
NA	TRBV4-2	TRBD1	TRBJ1-5	CASSQDWTGGVEPQHF	TGTGCCAGCAGCCAAGATTGGACAGGGGGCGTCGAGCCCCAGCATTTT
NA	TRBV7-2	NA	TRBJ1-5	CASSFAHNNQPQHF	TGTGCCAGCAGCTTTGCCCACAACAATCAGCCCCAGCATTTT